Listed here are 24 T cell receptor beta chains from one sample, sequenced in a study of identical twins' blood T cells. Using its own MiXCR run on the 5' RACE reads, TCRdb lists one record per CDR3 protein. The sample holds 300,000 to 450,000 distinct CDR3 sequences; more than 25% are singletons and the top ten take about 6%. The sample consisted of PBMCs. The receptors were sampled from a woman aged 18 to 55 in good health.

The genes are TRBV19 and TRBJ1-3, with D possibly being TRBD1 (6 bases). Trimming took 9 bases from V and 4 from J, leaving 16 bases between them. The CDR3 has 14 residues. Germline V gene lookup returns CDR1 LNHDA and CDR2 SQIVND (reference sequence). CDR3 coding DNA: TGTGCCAGCTGCTATACAGGGTTCGGAAACACCATATATTTT. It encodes CASCYTGFGNTIYF.

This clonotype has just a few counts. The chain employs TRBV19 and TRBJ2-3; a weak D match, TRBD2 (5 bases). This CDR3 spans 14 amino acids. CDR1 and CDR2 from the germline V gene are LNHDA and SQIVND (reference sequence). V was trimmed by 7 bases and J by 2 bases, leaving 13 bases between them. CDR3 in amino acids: CASTEGRTTDTQYF. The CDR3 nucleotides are TGTGCCAGTACAGAGGGTCGGACCACAGATACGCAGTATTTT.

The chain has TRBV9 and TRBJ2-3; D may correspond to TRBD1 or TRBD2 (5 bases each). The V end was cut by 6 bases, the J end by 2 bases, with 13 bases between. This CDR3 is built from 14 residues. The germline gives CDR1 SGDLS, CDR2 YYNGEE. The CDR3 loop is CASTTGPNTDTQYF. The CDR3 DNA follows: TGTGCCAGCACCACGGGACCCAACACAGATACGCAGTATTTT. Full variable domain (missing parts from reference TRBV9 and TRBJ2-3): DSGVTQTPKHLITATGQRVTLRCSPRSGDLSVYWYQQSLDQGLQFLIQYYNGEERAKGNILERFSAQQFPDLHSELNLSSLELGDSALYFCASTTGPNTDTQYFGPGTRLTVL.

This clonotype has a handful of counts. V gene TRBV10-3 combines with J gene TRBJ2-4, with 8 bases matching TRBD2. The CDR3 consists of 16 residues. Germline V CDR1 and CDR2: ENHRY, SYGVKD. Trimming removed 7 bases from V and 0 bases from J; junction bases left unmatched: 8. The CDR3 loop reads CAIIASGLIAKNIQYF. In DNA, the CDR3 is TGTGCCATCATTGCTAGCGGGCTTATAGCCAAAAACATTCAGTACTTC.

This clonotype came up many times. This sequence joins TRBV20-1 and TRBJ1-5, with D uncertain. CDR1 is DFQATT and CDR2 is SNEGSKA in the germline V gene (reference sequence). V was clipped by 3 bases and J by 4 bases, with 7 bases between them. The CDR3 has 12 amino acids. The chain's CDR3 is CSARRRNQPQHF. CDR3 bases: TGCAGTGCTAGGCGGCGAAATCAGCCCCAGCATTTT.

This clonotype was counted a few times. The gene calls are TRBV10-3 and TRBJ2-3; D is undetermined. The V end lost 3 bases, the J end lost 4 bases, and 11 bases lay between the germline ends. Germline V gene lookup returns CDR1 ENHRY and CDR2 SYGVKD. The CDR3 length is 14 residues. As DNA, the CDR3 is TGTGCCATCAGTGACGCTAGTAACCCAGATACGCAGTATTTT. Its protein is CAISDASNPDTQYF.

The CDR3 region is CASSLNMVGEQFF. The CDR3 DNA follows: TGTGCCAGCAGCTTAAATATGGTTGGGGAGCAGTTCTTC. The chain couples TRBV7-3 to TRBJ2-1; no clear D gene. CDR3 length: 13 residues. From germline, CDR1 is SGHTA and CDR2 FQGTGA. V was shortened by 1 base and J by 10 bases, with 11 bases between the two germline ends.

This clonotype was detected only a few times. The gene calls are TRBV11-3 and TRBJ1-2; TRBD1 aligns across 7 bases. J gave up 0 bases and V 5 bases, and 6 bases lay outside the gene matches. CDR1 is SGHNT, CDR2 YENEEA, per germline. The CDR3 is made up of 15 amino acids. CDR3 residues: CASSQGTATNYGYTF. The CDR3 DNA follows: TGTGCCAGCAGCCAAGGGACAGCCACTAACTATGGCTACACCTTC. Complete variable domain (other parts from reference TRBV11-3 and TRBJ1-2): EAGVVQSPRYKIIEKKQPVAFWCNPISGHNTLYWYLQNLGQGPELLIRYENEEAVDDSQLPKDRFSAERLKGVDSTLKIQPAELGDSAVYLCASSQGTATNYGYTFGSGTRLTVV.

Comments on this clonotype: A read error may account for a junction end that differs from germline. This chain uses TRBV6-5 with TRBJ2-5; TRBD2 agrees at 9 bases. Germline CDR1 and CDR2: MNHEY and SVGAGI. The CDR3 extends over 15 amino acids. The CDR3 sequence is CASSYSLAGSGTKYF. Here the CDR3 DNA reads TGTGCCAGCAGTTACTCTCTAGCGGGAAGTGGGACCAAGTACTTC.

CDR3 residues: CASSPRGQLNYGYTF. The DNA for the CDR3 is TGTGCCAGCAGCCCCCGGGGACAGCTTAACTATGGCTACACCTTC. The chain links TRBV4-2 to TRBJ1-2; TRBD1 aligns across 7 bases. V lost 4 bases and J lost 1; bases outside the gene matches: 6. The CDR3 is 15 residues long. Germline loops: CDR1 LGHNA, CDR2 YNFKEQ.

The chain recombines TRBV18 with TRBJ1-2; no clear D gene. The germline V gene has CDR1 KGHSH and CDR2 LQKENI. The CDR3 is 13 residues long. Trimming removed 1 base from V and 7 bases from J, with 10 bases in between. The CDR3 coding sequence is TGTGCCAGCTCACCACAGCGGGATTGTGGCTACACCTTC. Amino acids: CASSPQRDCGYTF.

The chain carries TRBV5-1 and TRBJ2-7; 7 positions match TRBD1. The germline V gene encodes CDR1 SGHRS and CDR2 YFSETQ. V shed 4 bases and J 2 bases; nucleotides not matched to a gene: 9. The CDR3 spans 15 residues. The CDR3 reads CASSTRTGPTYEQYF. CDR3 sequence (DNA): TGCGCCAGCAGCACAAGGACAGGTCCTACCTACGAGCAGTACTTC. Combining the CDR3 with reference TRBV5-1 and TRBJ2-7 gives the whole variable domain KAGVTQTPRYLIKTRGQQVTLSCSPISGHRSVSWYQQTPGQGLQFLFEYFSETQRNKGNFPGRFSGRQFSNSRSEMNVSTLELGDSALYLCASSTRTGPTYEQYFGPGTRLTVT.

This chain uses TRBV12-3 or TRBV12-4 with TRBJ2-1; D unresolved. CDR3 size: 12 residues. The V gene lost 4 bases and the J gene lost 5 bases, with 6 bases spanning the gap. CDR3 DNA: TGTGCCAGCAGTTACAGAAACAATGAGCAGTTCTTC. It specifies CASSYRNNEQFF.

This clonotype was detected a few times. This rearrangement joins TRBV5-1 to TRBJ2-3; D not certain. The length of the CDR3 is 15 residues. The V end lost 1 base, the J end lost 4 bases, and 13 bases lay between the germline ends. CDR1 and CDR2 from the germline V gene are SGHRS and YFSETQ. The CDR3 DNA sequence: TGCGCCAGCAGCTTGAACCGACTGGCAGCAGATACGCAGTATTTT. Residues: CASSLNRLAADTQYF.

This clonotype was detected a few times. The CDR3 region has the DNA TGTGCCAGCATGAGGGTTTGGGGGGATACGCAGTATTTT. The encoded protein is CASMRVWGDTQYF. The V and J genes are TRBV6-5 and TRBJ2-3, with D possibly being TRBD1 or TRBD2 (5 bases each). V lost 7 bases to trimming and J lost 6 bases, with 14 bases between them. This CDR3 is built from 13 residues. Per germline, CDR1 MNHEY and CDR2 SVGAGI.

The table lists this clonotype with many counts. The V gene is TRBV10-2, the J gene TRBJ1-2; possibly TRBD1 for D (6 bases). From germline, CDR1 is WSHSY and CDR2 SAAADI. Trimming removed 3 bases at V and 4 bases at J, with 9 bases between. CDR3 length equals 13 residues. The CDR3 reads CASSEGGIYGYTF. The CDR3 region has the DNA TGCGCCAGCAGTGAAGGGGGGATCTATGGCTACACCTTC.

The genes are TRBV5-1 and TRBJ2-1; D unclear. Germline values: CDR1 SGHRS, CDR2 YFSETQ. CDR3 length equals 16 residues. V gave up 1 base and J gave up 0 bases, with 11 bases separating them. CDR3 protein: CASSLRAASSYNEQFF. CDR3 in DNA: TGCGCCAGCAGCTTGCGGGCGGCCAGCTCCTACAATGAGCAGTTCTTC.

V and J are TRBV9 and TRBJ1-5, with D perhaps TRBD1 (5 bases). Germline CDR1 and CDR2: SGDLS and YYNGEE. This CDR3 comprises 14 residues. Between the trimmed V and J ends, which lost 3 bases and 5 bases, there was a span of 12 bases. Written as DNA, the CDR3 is TGTGCCAGCAGCGGAGGGGCTACATATCAGCCCCAGCATTTT. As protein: CASSGGATYQPQHF.

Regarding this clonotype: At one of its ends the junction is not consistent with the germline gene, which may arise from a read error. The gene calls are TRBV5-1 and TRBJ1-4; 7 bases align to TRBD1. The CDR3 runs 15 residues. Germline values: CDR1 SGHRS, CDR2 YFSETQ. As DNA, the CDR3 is TGCGTCAGCAGCTTAGGAACAGGGGCGAATGAAAAACTGTTTTTT. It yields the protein CVSSLGTGANEKLFF.

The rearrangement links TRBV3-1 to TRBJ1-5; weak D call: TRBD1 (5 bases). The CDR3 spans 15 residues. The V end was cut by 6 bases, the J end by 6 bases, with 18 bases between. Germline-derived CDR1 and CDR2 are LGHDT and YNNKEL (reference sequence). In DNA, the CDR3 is TGTGCCAGCAGTTCGACACAGGACCCCCCTCAGCCCCAGCATTTT. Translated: CASSSTQDPPQPQHF.

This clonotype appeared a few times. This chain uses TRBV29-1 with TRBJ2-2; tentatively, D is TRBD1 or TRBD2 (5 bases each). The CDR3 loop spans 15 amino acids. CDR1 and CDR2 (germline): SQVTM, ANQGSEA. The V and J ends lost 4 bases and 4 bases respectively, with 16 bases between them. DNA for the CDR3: TGCAGCGTTGTGGGACCCCGCGGAGGCACCGGGGAGCTGTTTTTT. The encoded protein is CSVVGPRGGTGELFF.

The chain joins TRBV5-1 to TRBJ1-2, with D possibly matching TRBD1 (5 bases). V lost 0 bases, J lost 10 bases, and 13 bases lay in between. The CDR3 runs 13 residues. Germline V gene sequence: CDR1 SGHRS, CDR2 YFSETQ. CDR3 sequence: CASSLEGRVDYTF. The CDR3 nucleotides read TGCGCCAGCAGCTTGGAGGGCAGGGTCGACTACACCTTC.

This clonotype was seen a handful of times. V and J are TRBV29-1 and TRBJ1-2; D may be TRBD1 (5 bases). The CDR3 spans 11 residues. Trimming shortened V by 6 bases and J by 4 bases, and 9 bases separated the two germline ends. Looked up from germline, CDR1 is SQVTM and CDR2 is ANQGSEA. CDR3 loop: CSVVDSYGYTF. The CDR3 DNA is TGCAGCGTAGTCGACAGCTATGGCTACACCTTC.

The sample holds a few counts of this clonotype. The CDR3: CASSEEGEDGYTF. For the CDR3, the DNA is TGTGCCAGCAGTGAAGAGGGGGAGGATGGCTACACCTTC. The chain is built from TRBV2 and TRBJ1-2; possible D gene TRBD1, 6 bases. The CDR3 has 13 residues. V shed 1 base and J shed 6 bases, with 9 bases lying between them. Germline V CDR1 and CDR2: SNHLY, FYNNEI.